The next 21 T cell receptor beta chains were all read from a single sample in a study of response to subunit inactivated influenza vaccine. A single record per CDR3 protein comes from TCRdb applying MiXCR to the RT-PCR reads. The table lists hundreds of thousands of distinct CDR3 sequences, approximately 7.7% of them singletons. This specimen was PBMCs from blood, taken roughly 24 months after vaccination. These receptors all stem from a man aged 45 to 70 who received an inactivated influenza vaccine.

This clonotype was seen at least ten times. The chain employs TRBV7-2 and TRBJ2-2; D may be TRBD1 or TRBD2 (5 bases each). V lost 5 bases, J lost 0 bases, and 10 bases lay in between. The CDR3 has 15 residues. Germline CDR1 and CDR2: SGHTA and FQGNSA. The CDR3 reads CASSQLGANTGELFF. In nucleotides, the CDR3 is TGTGCCAGCAGCCAACTGGGGGCGAACACCGGGGAGCTGTTTTTT.

CDR3 bases: TGCAGTGCGGCTACTAGCGGGAGAGTAGCGGATACGCAGTATTTT. Amino acids: CSAATSGRVADTQYF. This sequence joins TRBV20-1 and TRBJ2-3; 11 positions agree with TRBD2. With 6 bases clipped from V and 6 bases from J, the junction kept 11 bases outside the gene matches. Germline CDR1 is DFQATT and CDR2 is SNEGSKA (reference sequence). This CDR3 has 15 residues.

This clonotype was detected many times. The chain couples TRBV20-1 to TRBJ2-5, with a tentative D call TRBD2 (6 bases). The CDR3 sequence is 13 residues long. Between the trimmed V and J ends, which lost 4 bases and 7 bases, there was a span of 16 bases. Germline V gene sequence: CDR1 DFQATT, CDR2 SNEGSKA (reference sequence). The chain's CDR3 is CSAITGRDGTQYF. CDR3 sequence (DNA): TGCAGTGCTATAACGGGGCGGGACGGGACCCAGTACTTC.

The J gene is TRBJ2-1, the V gene TRBV7-2; 7 bases are a match to TRBD1. Germline loops: CDR1 SGHTA, CDR2 FQGNSA. The CDR3 loop spans 16 amino acids. V was clipped by 6 bases and J by 1 base; unmatched bases: 9. CDR3 DNA: TGTGCCAGCAGTATTACCGGGACAGAATCCTACAATGAGCAGTTCTTC. This gives the protein CASSITGTESYNEQFF.

This clonotype was observed many times. The J gene is TRBJ1-4, the V gene TRBV12-3 or TRBV12-4, with 11 bases identical to TRBD1. Trimming took 7 bases from V and 8 from J; bases not matched to a gene: 6. This CDR3 has 14 residues. The CDR3 is CASTWDRGNEKLFF. CDR3 bases: TGTGCCAGCACATGGGACAGGGGGAACGAAAAACTGTTTTTT.

This clonotype was recorded a few times. The V and J genes are TRBV2 and TRBJ1-1; D not resolved. This CDR3 has 13 residues. Per the germline V gene, CDR1 is SNHLY and CDR2 is FYNNEI. Trimming removed 6 bases from V and 1 base from J, with 9 bases in between. The chain's CDR3 is CASRVPENTEAFF. In DNA form, the CDR3 reads TGTGCCAGCAGGGTCCCTGAGAACACTGAAGCTTTCTTT.

This clonotype was seen repeatedly, ten times or more. The CDR3 nucleotides are TGTGCCAGCAGCCTGACTAGCGGGGTCTCCTACGAGCAGTACTTC. This codes for CASSLTSGVSYEQYF. The J gene is TRBJ2-7, the V gene TRBV4-2; TRBD2 agrees at 11 bases. Trimming took 4 bases from V and 0 from J; bases not matched to a gene: 2. The CDR3 spans 15 residues. CDR1 is LGHNA and CDR2 is YNFKEQ in the germline V gene.

The table lists this clonotype with many counts. The chain links TRBV5-1 to TRBJ1-1; 8 nucleotides line up with TRBD1. Unmatched junction bases numbered 3, after V lost 4 bases and J lost 1 base. This CDR3 region has 14 residues. Germline V CDR1 and CDR2: SGHRS, YFSETQ. The CDR3 reads CASSPGTGNTEAFF. CDR3 DNA sequence: TGCGCCAGCAGCCCCGGGACAGGGAACACTGAAGCTTTCTTT.

Within the sample, this clonotype is medium-sized (0.01 to 0.1%). The chain combines TRBV28 with TRBJ2-7, with D unresolved. With 4 bases removed from V and 4 bases from J, the gap between germline ends came to 5 bases. CDR1 is MDHEN and CDR2 is SYDVKM in the germline V gene. The CDR3 totals 11 residues. The CDR3 spells CASSSRYEQYF. The CDR3 DNA sequence: TGTGCCAGCAGTTCTAGGTACGAGCAGTACTTC.

The V gene is TRBV12-3 or TRBV12-4, the J gene TRBJ2-5; D possibly corresponds to TRBD2 (6 bases). V was clipped by 6 bases and J by 1 base, with 12 bases between them. This CDR3 spans 14 amino acids. This CDR3 reads CASSREAGQETQYF. Written as DNA, the CDR3 is TGTGCCAGCAGCCGCGAAGCGGGCCAAGAGACCCAGTACTTC.

This clonotype was detected a few times. The chain is built from TRBV9 and TRBJ1-5; TRBD1 is a possible D gene (6 bases). Germline V CDR1 and CDR2: SGDLS, YYNGEE. V lost 3 bases, J lost 4 bases, and 14 bases lay in between. There are 15 residues in the CDR3. The CDR3 region has the DNA TGTGCCAGCAGCGCCGAGGGGGGTCAAAATCAGCCCCAGCATTTT. Protein product: CASSAEGGQNQPQHF.

The genes are TRBV7-8 and TRBJ2-5, with a weak D call TRBD2 (6 bases). With 1 base removed from V and 5 bases from J, the gap between germline ends came to 14 bases. The CDR3 length is 15 residues. Germline V gene data show CDR1 as SGHVS and CDR2 as FQNEAQ. In DNA form, the CDR3 reads TGTGCCAGCAGCTTAGTACTAGCTTGGGGCGAGACCCAGTACTTC. Translating gives CASSLVLAWGETQYF.

For the CDR3, the DNA is TGTGCCAGCAGCTTAGATCCTAGCGGGAGAAATGAGCAGTTCTTC. This encodes CASSLDPSGRNEQFF. The J gene is TRBJ2-1, the V gene TRBV7-7, with TRBD2 matching 10 bases. The CDR3 totals 15 residues. Germline assignment: CDR1 SSHAT and CDR2 FNYEAQ (reference sequence). V was clipped by 1 base and J by 7 bases; unmatched bases: 4.

V and J are TRBV18 and TRBJ1-2; no clear D. Germline lookup yields CDR1 KGHSH and CDR2 LQKENI. The CDR3 runs to 16 residues. V lost 3 bases and J lost 0, with 14 bases in between. This chain's CDR3 is CASSPETIATNYGYTF. The CDR3 coding sequence is TGTGCCAGCTCACCGGAGACAATCGCGACTAACTATGGCTACACCTTC.

This clonotype has a count of ten or more. This chain joins TRBV5-6 and TRBJ1-2; tentatively, D is TRBD1 (5 bases). The V gene lost 4 bases and the J gene lost 7 bases, with 11 bases spanning the gap. Per the germline V gene, CDR1 is SGHDT and CDR2 is YYEEEE. The CDR3 sequence is 12 residues long. The DNA of the CDR3 is TGTGCCAGCAGCGAGGCCGACAGTGGCTACACCTTC. As protein: CASSEADSGYTF.

This clonotype came up a few times. This chain connects TRBV3-1 to TRBJ2-6, with D perhaps matching TRBD1 or TRBD2 (5 bases each). Germline CDR1 LGHDT, CDR2 YNNKEL (reference sequence). This CDR3 contains 22 residues. The V gene lost 0 bases and the J gene lost 0 bases, with 24 bases spanning the gap. The DNA for the CDR3 is TGTGCCAGCAGCCAAGAACGGTGGGGACCCAGAGGTGTGACCTCTGGGGCCAACGTCCTGACTTTC. Amino acids: CASSQERWGPRGVTSGANVLTF.

This clonotype was detected only a few times. The V gene is TRBV20-1, the J gene TRBJ1-4; D is unresolved. This CDR3 has 13 amino acids. The ends were cut back, 3 bases at V and 1 base at J, with 6 bases in the middle. Germline assignment: CDR1 DFQATT and CDR2 SNEGSKA (reference sequence). The CDR3 is CSARPITNEKLFF. The CDR3 nucleotides are TGCAGTGCTAGGCCCATAACTAATGAAAAACTGTTTTTT.

There are many counts of this clonotype. The chain uses TRBV29-1 and TRBJ1-4; a weak D match, TRBD1 (5 bases). CDR1 and CDR2 (germline): SQVTM, ANQGSEA. Deletions cut 5 bases from V and 2 bases from J, with 12 bases between. The CDR3 spans 14 residues. CDR3 protein: CSVIGGGTNEKLFF. As DNA, the CDR3 is TGCAGCGTTATTGGGGGGGGTACTAATGAAAAACTGTTTTTT.

CDR3 in amino acids: CATSDPRGRGETQYF. CDR3 DNA sequence: TGTGCCACCAGTGATCCAAGGGGGCGCGGGGAGACCCAGTACTTC. The genes are TRBV24-1 and TRBJ2-5; 7 nucleotides match TRBD1. The CDR3 is 15 amino acids. V lost 3 bases to trimming and J lost 5 bases; unmatched junction nucleotides: 8. CDR1 is KGHDR, CDR2 SFDVKD, per germline.

This clonotype was observed a handful of times. The genes are TRBV20-1 and TRBJ1-4; 8 bases match TRBD1. This CDR3 is built from 14 residues. Trimming took 3 bases from V and 8 from J; bases not matched to a gene: 8. Per the germline V gene, CDR1 is DFQATT and CDR2 is SNEGSKA (reference sequence). The CDR3 DNA reads as TGCAGTGCTAGGCCGACAGGGGTAAAGGAAAAACTGTTTTTT. This gives the protein CSARPTGVKEKLFF.

This clonotype has only a few counts. The chain is built from TRBV29-1 and TRBJ1-2, with D unresolved. Germline V gene sequence: CDR1 SQVTM, CDR2 ANQGSEA. There are 13 residues in the CDR3. Trimming took 2 bases from V and 0 from J, leaving 7 bases between them. Here the CDR3 DNA reads TGCAGCGTTGAAAAAGGGACTAACTATGGCTACACCTTC. Translation gives CSVEKGTNYGYTF.